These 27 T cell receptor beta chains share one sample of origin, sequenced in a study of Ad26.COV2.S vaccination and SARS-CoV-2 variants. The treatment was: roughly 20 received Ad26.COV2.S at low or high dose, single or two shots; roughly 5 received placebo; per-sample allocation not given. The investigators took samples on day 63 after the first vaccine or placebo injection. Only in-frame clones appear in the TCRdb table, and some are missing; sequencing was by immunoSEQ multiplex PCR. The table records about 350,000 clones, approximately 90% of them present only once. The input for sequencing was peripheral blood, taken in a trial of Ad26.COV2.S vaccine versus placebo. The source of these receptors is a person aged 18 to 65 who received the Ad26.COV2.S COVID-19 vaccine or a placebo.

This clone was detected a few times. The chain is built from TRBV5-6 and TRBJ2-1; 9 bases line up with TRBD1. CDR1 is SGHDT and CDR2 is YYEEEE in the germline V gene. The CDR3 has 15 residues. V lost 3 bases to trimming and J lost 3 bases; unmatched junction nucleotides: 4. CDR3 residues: CASSWGQGSYNEQFF. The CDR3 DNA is TGTGCCAGCAGCTGGGGACAGGGAAGCTACAATGAGCAGTTCTTC.

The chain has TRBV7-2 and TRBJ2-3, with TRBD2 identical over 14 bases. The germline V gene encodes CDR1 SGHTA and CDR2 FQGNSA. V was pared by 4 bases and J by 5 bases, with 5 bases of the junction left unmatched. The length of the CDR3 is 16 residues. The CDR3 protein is CASSSRTSGGLDTQYF. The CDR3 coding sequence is TGTGCCAGCAGCTCGCGGACTAGCGGGGGGTTAGATACGCAGTATTTT.

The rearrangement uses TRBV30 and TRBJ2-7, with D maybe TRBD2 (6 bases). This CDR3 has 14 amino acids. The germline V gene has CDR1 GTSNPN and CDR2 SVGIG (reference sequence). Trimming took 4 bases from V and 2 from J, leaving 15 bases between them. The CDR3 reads CAWNSAGPTYEQYF. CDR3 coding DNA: TGTGCCTGGAATTCGGCGGGACCTACCTACGAGCAGTACTTC.

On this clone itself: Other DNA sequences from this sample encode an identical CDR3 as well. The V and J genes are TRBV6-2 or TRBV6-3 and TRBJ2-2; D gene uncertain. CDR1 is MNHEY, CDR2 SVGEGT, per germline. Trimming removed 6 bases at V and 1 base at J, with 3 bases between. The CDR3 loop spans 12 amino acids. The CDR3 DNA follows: TGTGCCAGCAGCAGGAACACCGGGGAGCTGTTTTTT. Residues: CASSRNTGELFF.

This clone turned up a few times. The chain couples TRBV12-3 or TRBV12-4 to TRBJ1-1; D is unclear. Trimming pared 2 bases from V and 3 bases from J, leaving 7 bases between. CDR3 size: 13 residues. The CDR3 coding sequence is TGTGCCAGCAGTTTAATGCCAGACACTGAAGCTTTCTTT. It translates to CASSLMPDTEAFF.

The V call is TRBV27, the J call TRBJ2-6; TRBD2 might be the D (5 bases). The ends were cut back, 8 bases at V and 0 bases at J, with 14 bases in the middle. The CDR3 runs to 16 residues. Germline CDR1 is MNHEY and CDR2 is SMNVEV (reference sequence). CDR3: CASSTRGVSGANVLTF. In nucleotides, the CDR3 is TGTGCCAGCTCGACCCGGGGAGTCTCTGGGGCCAACGTCCTGACTTTC.

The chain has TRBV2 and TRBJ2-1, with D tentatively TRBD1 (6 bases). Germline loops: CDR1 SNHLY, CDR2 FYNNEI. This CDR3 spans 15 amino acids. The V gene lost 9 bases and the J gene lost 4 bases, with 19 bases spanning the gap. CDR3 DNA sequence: TGTGCCAGAAACTCCTGGGACACCGCATACAATGAGCAGTTCTTC. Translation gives CARNSWDTAYNEQFF.

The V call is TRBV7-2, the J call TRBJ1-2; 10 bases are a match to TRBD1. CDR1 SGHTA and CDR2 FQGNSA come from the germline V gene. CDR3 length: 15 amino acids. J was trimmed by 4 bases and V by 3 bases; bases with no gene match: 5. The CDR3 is CASSFDRGRVYGYTF. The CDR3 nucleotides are TGTGCCAGCAGCTTTGACAGGGGGCGCGTCTATGGCTACACCTTC.

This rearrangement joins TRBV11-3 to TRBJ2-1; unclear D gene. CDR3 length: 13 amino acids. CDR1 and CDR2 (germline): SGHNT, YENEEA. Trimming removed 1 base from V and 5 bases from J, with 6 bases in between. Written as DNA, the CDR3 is TGTGCCAGCAGCTTAGGGGGTGACAATGAGCAGTTCTTC. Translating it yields CASSLGGDNEQFF.

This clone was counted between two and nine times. The CDR3 bases are TGTGCCAGCAGTATCTCCTACGAGCAGTACTTC. Translation: CASSISYEQYF. The rearrangement uses TRBV28 and TRBJ2-7; the D is unclear. Germline loops: CDR1 MDHEN, CDR2 SYDVKM. V was shortened by 5 bases and J by 0 bases, with 2 bases between the two germline ends. The CDR3 consists of 11 residues.

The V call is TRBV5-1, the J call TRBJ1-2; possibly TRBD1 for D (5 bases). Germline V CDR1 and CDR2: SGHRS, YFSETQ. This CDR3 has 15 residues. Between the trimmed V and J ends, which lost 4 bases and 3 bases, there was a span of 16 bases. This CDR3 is CASSGTMGVHYGYTF. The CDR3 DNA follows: TGCGCCAGCAGCGGGACCATGGGGGTTCACTATGGCTACACCTTC.

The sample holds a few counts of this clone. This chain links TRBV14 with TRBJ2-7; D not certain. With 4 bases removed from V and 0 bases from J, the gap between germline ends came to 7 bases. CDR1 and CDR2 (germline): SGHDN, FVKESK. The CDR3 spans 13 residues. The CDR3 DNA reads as TGTGCCAGCAGCCTTTCGGACTCCTACGAGCAGTACTTC. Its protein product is CASSLSDSYEQYF.

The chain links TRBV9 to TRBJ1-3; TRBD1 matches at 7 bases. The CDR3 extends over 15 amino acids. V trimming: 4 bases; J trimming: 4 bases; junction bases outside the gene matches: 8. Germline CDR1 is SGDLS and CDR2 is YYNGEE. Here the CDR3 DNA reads TGTGCCAGCAGCCTGACAGGGTTCGAAGGAAACACCATATATTTT. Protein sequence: CASSLTGFEGNTIYF.

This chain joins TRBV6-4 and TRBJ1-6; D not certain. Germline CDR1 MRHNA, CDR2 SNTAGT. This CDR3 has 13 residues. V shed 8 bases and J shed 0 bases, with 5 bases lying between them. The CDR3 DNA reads TGTGCCAGCGCTTACTCCTATAATTCACCCCTCCACTTT. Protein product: CASAYSYNSPLHF.

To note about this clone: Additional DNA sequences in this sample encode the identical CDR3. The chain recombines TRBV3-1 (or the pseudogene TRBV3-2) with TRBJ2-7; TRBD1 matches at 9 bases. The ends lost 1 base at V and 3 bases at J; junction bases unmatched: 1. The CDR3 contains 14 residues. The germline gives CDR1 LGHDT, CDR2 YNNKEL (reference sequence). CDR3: CASSQGQGDYEQYF. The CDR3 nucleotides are TGTGCCAGCAGCCAAGGACAGGGGGACTACGAGCAGTACTTC.

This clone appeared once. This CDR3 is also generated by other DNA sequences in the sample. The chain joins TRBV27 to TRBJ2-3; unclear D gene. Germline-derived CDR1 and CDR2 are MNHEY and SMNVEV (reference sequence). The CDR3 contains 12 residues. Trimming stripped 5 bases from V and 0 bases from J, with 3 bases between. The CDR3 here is CASSPSTDTQYF. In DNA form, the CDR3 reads TGTGCCAGCAGTCCTAGCACAGATACGCAGTATTTT.

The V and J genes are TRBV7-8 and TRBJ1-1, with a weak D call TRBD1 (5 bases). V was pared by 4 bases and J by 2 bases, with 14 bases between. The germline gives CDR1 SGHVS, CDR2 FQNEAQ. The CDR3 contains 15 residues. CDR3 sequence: CASSSPGRKNTEAFF. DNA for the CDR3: TGTGCCAGCAGCTCCCCGGGACGGAAAAACACTGAAGCTTTCTTT.

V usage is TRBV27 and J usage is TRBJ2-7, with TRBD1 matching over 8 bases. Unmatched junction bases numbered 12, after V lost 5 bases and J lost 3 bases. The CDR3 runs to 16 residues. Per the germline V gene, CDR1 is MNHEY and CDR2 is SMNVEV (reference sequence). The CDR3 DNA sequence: TGTGCCAGCAGTATATACCCGCCCGGACAGGGCTACGAGCAGTACTTC. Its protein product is CASSIYPPGQGYEQYF.

The CDR3 DNA follows: TGTGCCAGCAGCCCTACCTCAGACACCGGGGAGCTGTTTTTT. Amino acids: CASSPTSDTGELFF. This chain uses TRBV7-3 with TRBJ2-2; D uncertain. Germline CDR1 reads SGHTA; CDR2 reads FQGTGA. V was trimmed by 5 bases and J by 3 bases, leaving 10 bases between them. This CDR3 is 14 amino acids long. The variable domain in full, with the rest retrieved from reference TRBV7-3 and TRBJ2-2, is GAGVSQTPSNKVTEKGKYVELRCDPISGHTALYWYRQSLGQGPEFLIYFQGTGAADDSGLPNDRFFAVRPEGSVSTLKIQRTERGDSAVYLCASSPTSDTGELFFGEGSRLTVL.

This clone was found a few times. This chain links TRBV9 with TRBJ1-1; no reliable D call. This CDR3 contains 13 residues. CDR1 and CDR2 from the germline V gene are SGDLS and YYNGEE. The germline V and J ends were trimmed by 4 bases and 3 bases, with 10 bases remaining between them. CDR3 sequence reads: CASSSIRDTEAFF. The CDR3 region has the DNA TGTGCCAGCAGCTCCATCCGGGACACTGAAGCTTTCTTT.

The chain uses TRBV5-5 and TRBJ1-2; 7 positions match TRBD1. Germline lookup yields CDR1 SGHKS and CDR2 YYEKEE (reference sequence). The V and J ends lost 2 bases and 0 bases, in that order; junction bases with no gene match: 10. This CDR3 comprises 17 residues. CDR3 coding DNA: TGTGCCAGCAGCTTTTGGGACAGAGCTTTTGCTAACTATGGCTACACCTTC. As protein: CASSFWDRAFANYGYTF.

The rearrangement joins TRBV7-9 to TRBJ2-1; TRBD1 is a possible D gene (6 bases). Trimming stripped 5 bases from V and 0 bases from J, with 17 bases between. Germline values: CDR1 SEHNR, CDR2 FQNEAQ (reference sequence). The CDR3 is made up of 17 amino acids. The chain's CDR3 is CASSKDEQGFSYNEQFF. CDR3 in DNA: TGTGCCAGCAGCAAAGATGAACAGGGTTTCTCCTACAATGAGCAGTTCTTC.

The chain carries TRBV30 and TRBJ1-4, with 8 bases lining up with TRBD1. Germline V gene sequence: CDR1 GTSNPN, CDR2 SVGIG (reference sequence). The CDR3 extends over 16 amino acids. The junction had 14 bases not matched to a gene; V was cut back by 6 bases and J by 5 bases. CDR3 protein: CACKVTGGGINEKLFF. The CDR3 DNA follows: TGTGCCTGTAAAGTAACAGGGGGGGGGATAAATGAAAAACTGTTTTTT.

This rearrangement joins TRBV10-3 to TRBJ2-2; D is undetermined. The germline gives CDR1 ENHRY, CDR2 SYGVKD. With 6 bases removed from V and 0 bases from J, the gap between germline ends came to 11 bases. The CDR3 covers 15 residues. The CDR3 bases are TGTGCCATCAGGGGGATAGGATCGAACACCGGGGAGCTGTTTTTT. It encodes CAIRGIGSNTGELFF.

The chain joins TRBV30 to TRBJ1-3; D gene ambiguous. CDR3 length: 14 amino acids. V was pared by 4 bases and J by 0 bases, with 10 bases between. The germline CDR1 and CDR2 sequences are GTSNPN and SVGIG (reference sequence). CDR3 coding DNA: TGTGCCTGGATGGTACGGAGCTCTGGAAACACCATATATTTT. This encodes CAWMVRSSGNTIYF.

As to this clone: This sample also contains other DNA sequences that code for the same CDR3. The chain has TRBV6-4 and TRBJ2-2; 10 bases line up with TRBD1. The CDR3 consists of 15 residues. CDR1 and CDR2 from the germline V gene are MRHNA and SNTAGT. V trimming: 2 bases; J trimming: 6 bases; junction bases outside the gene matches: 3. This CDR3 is CASSDGGQGAGELFF. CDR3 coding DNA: TGTGCCAGCAGTGACGGAGGACAGGGGGCCGGGGAGCTGTTTTTT.

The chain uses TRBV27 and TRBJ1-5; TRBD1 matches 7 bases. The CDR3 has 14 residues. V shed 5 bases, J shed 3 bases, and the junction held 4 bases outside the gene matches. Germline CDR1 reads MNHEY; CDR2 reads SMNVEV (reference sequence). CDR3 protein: CASSPTGLNQPQHF. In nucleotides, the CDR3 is TGTGCCAGCAGTCCGACAGGGCTCAATCAGCCCCAGCATTTT.